The present TCR beta chain was sequenced within a study of blood T cell repertoires in COVID-19. Study context: The cDNA or gDNA used as material had been derived from T cells, B-cell-depleted T cells, or PBMCs.

The CDR3 contains 15 residues. Trimming took 7 bases from V and 7 from J, leaving 20 bases between them. In germline, CDR1 is LNHNV, CDR2 YYDKDF (reference sequence). This clone has a single count. Original processing methods: Reference gene primer amplification yielded estimated nucleated cell counts. Method: immunoSEQ multiplex PCR; TCRdb's copy keeps in-frame clones and lacks some. D and trimming were read from the DNA, whereas the V and J calls and clone size are those reported in that table. The table lists fewer than 350,000 clones, roughly 86% of them singletons, with 9.4% in the top ten. The sequenced sample was peripheral blood. This sequence joins TRBV15 and TRBJ2-1, with D perhaps matching TRBD1 (6 bases). The clonotype originates from a man aged 18 to 30 with active or convalescent COVID-19. DNA for the CDR3: TGTGCCACCACCTTCCGACAGGTACCAGGTAATGAGCAGTTCTTC. It is translated as CATTFRQVPGNEQFF.